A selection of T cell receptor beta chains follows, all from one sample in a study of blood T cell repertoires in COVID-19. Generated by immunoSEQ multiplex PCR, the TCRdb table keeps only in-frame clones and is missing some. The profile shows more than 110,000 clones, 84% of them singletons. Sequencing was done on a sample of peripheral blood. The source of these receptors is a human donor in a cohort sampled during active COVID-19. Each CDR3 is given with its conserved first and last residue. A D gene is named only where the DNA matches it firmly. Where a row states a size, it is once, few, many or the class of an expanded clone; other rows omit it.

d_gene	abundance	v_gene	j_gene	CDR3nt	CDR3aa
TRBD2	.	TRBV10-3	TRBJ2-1	TGTGCCATCAGTGGAGGGGTAGCGGGGGGATACAATGAGCAGTTCTTC	CAISGGVAGGYNEQFF
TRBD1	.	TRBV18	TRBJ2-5	TGTGCCAGCTCACTCGGACAGGGGATGGAGACTCAGTACTTC	CASSLGQGMETQYF
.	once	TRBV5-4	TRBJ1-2	TGTGCCAGCAGCTCGAAGGAGATGAGGCGGATTAACTATGGCTACACCTTC	CASSSKEMRRINYGYTF
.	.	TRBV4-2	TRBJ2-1	TGTGCCAGCAGCCAAGAGGGGCTAGTTGGTGAGCAGTTCTTC	CASSQEGLVGEQFF
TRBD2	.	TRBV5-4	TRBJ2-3	TGTGCCAGCAGCTTCGGAAGCGGGGGTCTGGCAGATACGCAGTATTTT	CASSFGSGGLADTQYF
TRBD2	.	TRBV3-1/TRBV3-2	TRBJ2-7	TGTGCCAGCAGCCCCGGACTAGGACCCTACGAGCAGTACTTC	CASSPGLGPYEQYF
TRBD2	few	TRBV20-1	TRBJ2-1	TGCAGTGCTCAAGAGGGGCGGGGGAGGCTCTTC	CSAQEGRGRLF
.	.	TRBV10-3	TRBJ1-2	TGTGCCATCGGAACGGACAGTGGCTACACCTTC	CAIGTDSGYTF
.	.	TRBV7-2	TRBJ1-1	TGTGCCAGCAGCTTAGCCCGTGGGGCCACTGAAGCTTTCTTT	CASSLARGATEAFF
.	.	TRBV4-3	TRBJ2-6	TGCGCCAGCAGCCGTGAACCTGCAGGGTCTGGGGCCAACGTCCTGACTTTC	CASSREPAGSGANVLTF
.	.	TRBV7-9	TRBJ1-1	TGTGCCAGCAGCTCGACATTGAGCCCTGAAGCTTTCTTT	CASSSTLSPEAFF
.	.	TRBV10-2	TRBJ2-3	TGCGCCAGCCAAAAAGATACGCAGTATTTT	CASQKDTQYF
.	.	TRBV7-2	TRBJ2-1	TGTGCCAGCAGCTTAGCGCTACGGGTAGGTCTCTGGCACAATGAGCAGTTCTTC	CASSLALRVGLWHNEQFF
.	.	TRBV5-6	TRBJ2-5	TGTGCCAGCAGCCGCAGGGTAGAGACCCAGTACTTC	CASSRRVETQYF
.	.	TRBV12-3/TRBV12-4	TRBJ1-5	TGTGCCAGCAGTTTTGAGCTTCAGCCCCAGCATTTT	CASSFELQPQHF
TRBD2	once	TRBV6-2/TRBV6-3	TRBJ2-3	TGTGCCAGCAGTAAGGGACTAGCCCCTAGCACAGATACGCAGTATTTT	CASSKGLAPSTDTQYF
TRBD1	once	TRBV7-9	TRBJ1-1	TGTGCCAGCAGCCCCCGACAGGGGAGCAACACTGAAGCTTTCTTT	CASSPRQGSNTEAFF
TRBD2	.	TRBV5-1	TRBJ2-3	TGCGCCAGCAGCTTGCCCGCGGGGGGATCAGATACGCAGTATTTT	CASSLPAGGSDTQYF